The source of this T cell receptor (beta chain) is a study of CD8+ T cells in alopecia areata. Study overall: Treatment ran 6 to 18 months, with 6 months of follow-up afterward. Regarding the study as a whole: With patients, TCR sharing proved less clear than in mice, a difference possibly related to HLA. Scalp samples also contribute reads from the resident alphabeta T cells found in normal skin. Administration of tofacitinib significantly diminished scalp clonality and expanded CD8+ clones within the top 100.

CDR3 size: 16 residues. V gave up 0 bases and J gave up 7 bases; unmatched junction bases: 3. The germline gives CDR1 MNHEY, CDR2 SVGAGI. With regard to this clone: Its antigen is currently unknown.

Treatment specified: oral pan-JAK inhibitor, 5-10 mg twice daily. Extraction of RNA preceded its reverse transcription into cDNA, which served as the sequencing template. This table comes from immunoSEQ multiplex PCR, and its TCRdb copy is limited to in-frame clones, with some not included. The table shows some 120,000 clones, with approximately 60% occurring only once. The receptor comes from a human donor with alopecia areata. The chain employs TRBV6-5 and TRBJ1-6, with 10 positions matching TRBD1. Source: CD4+ T cells sorted from blood, taken at week 4, from a patient treated with tofacitinib. This CDR3 is CASSYSRTGGNSPLHF. CDR3 nucleotides: TGTGCCAGCAGTTACTCGAGGACAGGGGGGAATTCACCCCTCCACTTT.